One sample yielded the 20 T cell receptor beta chains listed below, sequenced in a study of T-cell memory formation after mild COVID-19. MiXCR, applied by TCRdb to the 5' RACE reads, yields one record per CDR3 protein. The table has roughly 380,000 distinct CDR3 sequences, 25% to 30% seen once; the top ten hold about 13%. Sequencing used PBMCs or a T cell subset sorted from them (not recorded which). The receptors shown here come from an adult woman who had mild COVID-19 (a few samples of this study predate the infection). Cell type and time point are not known.

The chain uses TRBV11-2 and TRBJ2-5, with TRBD2 as a possible D gene (7 bases). Trimming took 5 bases from V and 4 from J, leaving 17 bases between them. Per the germline V gene, CDR1 is SGHAT and CDR2 is FQNNGV. The CDR3 totals 15 residues. As DNA, the CDR3 is TGTGCCAGCAGCCAAATGGGGGGGCGGATAGAGACCCAGTACTTC. It specifies CASSQMGGRIETQYF.

The V call is TRBV11-1, the J call TRBJ2-5, with a tentative D call TRBD2 (6 bases). Germline V lookup: CDR1 SGHAT, CDR2 FQDESV (reference sequence). Trimming stripped 4 bases from V and 5 bases from J, with 14 bases between. The length of the CDR3 is 14 residues. The CDR3 sequence is CASSSRGGHETQYF. CDR3 coding DNA: TGTGCCAGCAGCTCCCGCGGAGGGCACGAGACCCAGTACTTC.

The chain recombines TRBV4-1 with TRBJ1-4; 11 bases match TRBD1. The CDR3 covers 16 residues. Looked up from germline, CDR1 is MGHRA and CDR2 is YSYEKL. J lost 6 bases, V lost 4 bases, and 7 bases had no gene match. In DNA form, the CDR3 reads TGCGCCAGCAGCCGAGGACAGGGGGCGAAATATGAAAAACTGTTTTTT. Its translation is CASSRGQGAKYEKLFF.

This clonotype is a singleton in its sample. The chain carries TRBV12-3 or TRBV12-4 and TRBJ2-1; D gene uncertain. The CDR3 is 14 residues long. The germline V and J ends were trimmed by 5 bases and 0 bases, with 8 bases remaining between them. The CDR3 DNA reads TGTGCCAGCAGTCCAGCCCCCTCCTACAATGAGCAGTTCTTC. It codes for CASSPAPSYNEQFF.

The J gene is TRBJ2-5, the V gene TRBV7-9; unclear D gene. The ends were cut back, 5 bases at V and 5 bases at J, with 15 bases in the middle. Germline lookup yields CDR1 SEHNR and CDR2 FQNEAQ (reference sequence). The CDR3 covers 14 residues. In nucleotides, the CDR3 is TGTGCCAGCAGCCAGCCTCTCAGTGGCGAGACCCAGTACTTC. Protein: CASSQPLSGETQYF.

This clonotype has a handful of counts. V gene TRBV27 combines with J gene TRBJ1-1; maybe TRBD1 (6 bases). Germline CDR1 MNHEY, CDR2 SMNVEV (reference sequence). CDR3 length: 14 amino acids. Trimming removed 5 bases from V and 2 bases from J, with 12 bases in between. This CDR3 reads CASSPRQVNTEAFF. The CDR3 nucleotides read TGTGCCAGCAGTCCAAGACAGGTTAACACTGAAGCTTTCTTT.

V usage is TRBV24-1 and J usage is TRBJ1-2, with D possibly TRBD1 on 5 matching bases. The CDR3 consists of 12 residues. V was pared by 5 bases and J by 8 bases, with 11 bases between. Germline V gene data show CDR1 as KGHDR and CDR2 as SFDVKD. The CDR3 protein is CATSVPRGGYTF. Here the CDR3 DNA reads TGTGCCACCAGTGTCCCGAGGGGAGGCTACACCTTC.

This clonotype came up a few times. The gene calls are TRBV4-1 and TRBJ2-1, with 11 nucleotides matching TRBD2. V lost 3 bases to trimming and J lost 7 bases; unmatched junction nucleotides: 5. The CDR3 loop spans 15 amino acids. Germline loops: CDR1 MGHRA, CDR2 YSYEKL. CDR3 sequence reads: CASSQVGTSGNEQFF. CDR3 nucleotide sequence: TGCGCCAGCAGCCAGGTAGGGACTAGCGGAAATGAGCAGTTCTTC.

This clonotype was recorded at least ten times. V and J are TRBV28 and TRBJ2-7; 9 bases are shared with TRBD1. Trimming took 7 bases from V and 7 from J; bases not matched to a gene: 11. From germline, CDR1 is MDHEN and CDR2 SYDVKM. The CDR3 is 14 residues long. This CDR3 reads CASIGTGTTGEQYF. In nucleotides, the CDR3 is TGTGCCAGCATCGGGACAGGGACAACGGGGGAGCAGTACTTC. Supplemented by reference TRBV28 and TRBJ2-7, the full variable domain reads DVKVTQSSRYLVKRTGEKVFLECVQDMDHENMFWYRQDPGLGLRLIYFSYDVKMKEKGDIPEGYSVSREKKERFSLILESASTNQTSMYLCASIGTGTTGEQYFGPGTRLTVT.

This chain connects TRBV7-9 to TRBJ1-2, with TRBD1 as a possible D gene (5 bases). V lost 5 bases and J lost 3, with 10 bases in between. The germline V gene has CDR1 SEHNR and CDR2 FQNEAQ (reference sequence). This CDR3 comprises 13 residues. CDR3 residues: CASSRGTDYGYTF. The CDR3 coding sequence is TGTGCCAGCAGCCGTGGGACGGACTATGGCTACACCTTC. Based on the CDR3 plus reference TRBV7-9 and TRBJ1-2, the full variable domain is DTGVSQNPRHKITKRGQNVTFRCDPISEHNRLYWYRQTLGQGPEFLTYFQNEAQLEKSRLLSDRFSAERPKGSFSTLEIQRTEQGDSAMYLCASSRGTDYGYTFGSGTRLTVV.

The sample holds a few counts of this clonotype. The chain couples TRBV18 to TRBJ2-1, with 11 nucleotides matching TRBD2. Germline V gene sequence: CDR1 KGHSH, CDR2 LQKENI. V shed 0 bases, J shed 8 bases, and the junction held 6 bases outside the gene matches. This CDR3 spans 16 amino acids. The chain's CDR3 is CASSPPLTSGIDEQFF. As DNA, the CDR3 is TGTGCCAGCTCACCACCCCTGACTAGCGGGATCGATGAGCAGTTCTTC.

The gene calls are TRBV7-9 and TRBJ1-1, with D maybe TRBD1 (6 bases). Germline V gives CDR1 SEHNR, CDR2 FQNEAQ (reference sequence). This CDR3 contains 13 residues. V was shortened by 2 bases and J by 6 bases, with 10 bases between the two germline ends. The CDR3 DNA is TGTGCCAGCAGCTTAACAGGGTGGGCTGAAGCTTTCTTT. It encodes CASSLTGWAEAFF.

This chain connects TRBV29-1 to TRBJ2-1; a weak D match, TRBD1 (6 bases). Germline V gene lookup returns CDR1 SQVTM and CDR2 ANQGSEA. V lost 7 bases and J 8 bases, leaving 18 bases between the germline ends. This CDR3 contains 13 residues. CDR3 amino acids: CSAWTAGWDEQFF. The DNA for the CDR3 is TGCAGCGCATGGACAGCCGGCTGGGATGAGCAGTTCTTC.

This chain links TRBV7-9 with TRBJ1-1, with D maybe TRBD1 (6 bases). Trimming took 1 base from V and 1 from J, leaving 10 bases between them. The germline gives CDR1 SEHNR, CDR2 FQNEAQ (reference sequence). CDR3 length: 15 residues. CDR3 sequence: CASSLGGGQNTEAFF. The CDR3 DNA reads TGTGCCAGCAGCTTAGGGGGGGGACAGAACACTGAAGCTTTCTTT.

This clonotype was detected only a few times. The chain has TRBV7-9 and TRBJ2-1; D might be TRBD2 (6 bases). CDR1 is SEHNR and CDR2 is FQNEAQ in the germline V gene (reference sequence). Trimming pared 1 base from V and 8 bases from J, leaving 15 bases between. The CDR3 runs to 15 residues. CDR3: CASSLGWSSVDEQFF. Here the CDR3 DNA reads TGTGCCAGCAGCTTAGGTTGGTCTAGCGTGGATGAGCAGTTCTTC. Full variable domain (outside the CDR3, taken from reference TRBV7-9 and TRBJ2-1): DTGVSQNPRHKITKRGQNVTFRCDPISEHNRLYWYRQTLGQGPEFLTYFQNEAQLEKSRLLSDRFSAERPKGSFSTLEIQRTEQGDSAMYLCASSLGWSSVDEQFFGPGTRLTVL.

This clonotype was detected only a few times. V is TRBV5-1 and J is TRBJ2-1, with D possibly being TRBD1 or TRBD2 (5 bases each). This CDR3 has 15 residues. The V gene's germline CDR1 is SGHRS and CDR2 YFSETQ. Trimming took 4 bases from V and 9 from J, leaving 20 bases between them. CDR3 in amino acids: CASSRDGTLDGEQFF. CDR3 nucleotides: TGCGCCAGCAGCAGGGACGGGACCCTCGACGGTGAGCAGTTCTTC.

This clonotype occurred a few times. This chain joins TRBV7-9 and TRBJ2-4, with 7 bases matching TRBD2. This CDR3 is built from 14 residues. After removal of 5 bases from V and 7 bases from J, the junction contained 8 bases not matched to a gene. The germline gives CDR1 SEHNR, CDR2 FQNEAQ (reference sequence). The CDR3 spells CASSPSVGGNIQYF. CDR3 bases: TGTGCCAGCAGCCCCTCGGTCGGGGGGAACATTCAGTACTTC.

This clonotype was found a few times. The chain employs TRBV7-9 and TRBJ2-3, with 9 bases fitting TRBD2. Germline V gene lookup returns CDR1 SEHNR and CDR2 FQNEAQ (reference sequence). With 5 bases clipped from V and 4 bases from J, the junction kept 10 bases outside the gene matches. The CDR3 contains 16 residues. CDR3 nucleotides: TGTGCCAGCAGCCTGGGACTAGCTCTGTGGTCAGATACGCAGTATTTT. Translation gives CASSLGLALWSDTQYF.

This clonotype was recorded a few times. The chain employs TRBV24-1 and TRBJ2-3, with TRBD2 identical over 8 bases. V lost 3 bases and J lost 1; bases outside the gene matches: 2. The CDR3 runs to 15 residues. The germline gives CDR1 KGHDR, CDR2 SFDVKD. The CDR3 DNA reads TGTGCCACCAGTGATATGGGACTAGGCACAGATACGCAGTATTTT. Protein: CATSDMGLGTDTQYF.

The chain has TRBV11-2 and TRBJ1-6, with TRBD1 matching over 9 bases. The CDR3 runs 13 residues. Unmatched junction bases numbered 8, after V lost 11 bases and J lost 9 bases. Germline V CDR1 and CDR2: SGHAT, FQNNGV. The CDR3 DNA reads TGTGCCGGGTCCCGGGACAGGGCTTCACCCCTCCACTTT. This translates into CAGSRDRASPLHF.